Following are 27 T cell receptor beta chains from one sample sequenced in a study of T cells in Graves' hyperthyroidism and ophthalmopathy. The source material, RNA transcripts, was used to amplify TCR beta CDR3 regions. Using the HTBI primer set, a first-round RT-PCR was run on the TCR CDR3. TCRdb analysed the multiplex PCR reads with MiXCR anew, one entry per CDR3 protein. The sample lists roughly 720,000 distinct CDR3 sequences; approximately 15% were seen once. Sequencing was carried out using blood. The receptors come from a man between 45 and 60 years old with Graves' hyperthyroidism.

The rearrangement joins TRBV19 to TRBJ1-1; D remains ambiguous. CDR3 size: 14 residues. Trimming shortened V by 2 bases and J by 1 base, and 8 bases separated the two germline ends. The germline V gene encodes CDR1 LNHDA and CDR2 SQIVND (reference sequence). The CDR3 DNA is TGTGCCAGTAGTATACTGCACTCGAACACTGAAGCTTTCTTT. Its translation: CASSILHSNTEAFF. Using reference TRBV19 and TRBJ1-1 for the parts outside the CDR3, the full variable domain is DGGITQSPKYLFRKEGQNVTLSCEQNLNHDAMYWYRQDPGQGLRLIYYSQIVNDFQKGDIAEGYSVSREKKESFPLTVTSAQKNPTAFYLCASSILHSNTEAFFGQGTRLTVV.

This clonotype was detected only a few times. The chain uses TRBV7-2 and TRBJ2-3; D possibly corresponds to TRBD1 (5 bases). Trimming shortened V by 7 bases and J by 1 base, and 21 bases separated the two germline ends. The V gene's germline CDR1 is SGHTA and CDR2 FQGNSA. The CDR3 sequence is 17 residues long. The CDR3 protein is CASNSGLNVGRTDTQYF. The CDR3 nucleotides are TGTGCCAGCAACTCCGGGCTGAACGTGGGGCGCACAGATACGCAGTATTTT.

This clonotype was seen a few times. The chain links TRBV3-1 to TRBJ1-1; tentative D call: TRBD1 (5 bases). CDR3 length: 15 residues. Trimming stripped 4 bases from V and 3 bases from J, with 15 bases between. Germline lookup yields CDR1 LGHDT and CDR2 YNNKEL (reference sequence). The CDR3 region is CASSRNQAGHTEAFF. As DNA, the CDR3 is TGTGCCAGCAGCCGGAACCAGGCAGGGCACACTGAAGCTTTCTTT.

In its sample, this clonotype was seen a few times. The chain recombines TRBV28 with TRBJ1-5; a possible D gene is TRBD1 (6 bases). The ends were cut back, 3 bases at V and 6 bases at J, with 15 bases in the middle. The V gene's germline CDR1 is MDHEN and CDR2 SYDVKM. This CDR3 has 15 residues. CDR3 nucleotide sequence: TGTGCCAGCAGTTTGGGGGGCAGGGCCGGTCAGCCCCAGCATTTT. It yields the protein CASSLGGRAGQPQHF. The full variable domain, its missing parts supplied by reference TRBV28 and TRBJ1-5, is DVKVTQSSRYLVKRTGEKVFLECVQDMDHENMFWYRQDPGLGLRLIYFSYDVKMKEKGDIPEGYSVSREKKERFSLILESASTNQTSMYLCASSLGGRAGQPQHFGDGTRLSIL.

This clonotype was found many times. The chain employs TRBV29-1 and TRBJ1-1; 12 bases align to TRBD1. There are 18 residues in the CDR3. Germline assignment: CDR1 SQVTM and CDR2 ANQGSEA. V lost 4 bases, J lost 0 bases, and 12 bases stayed unmatched. The CDR3 loop is CSVAENPGTGGLNTEAFF. CDR3 nucleotides: TGCAGCGTTGCCGAAAACCCCGGGACAGGGGGCCTGAACACTGAAGCTTTCTTT. Based on the CDR3 plus reference TRBV29-1 and TRBJ1-1, the full variable domain is SAVISQKPSRDICQRGTSLTIQCQVDSQVTMMFWYRQQPGQSLTLIATANQGSEATYESGFVIDKFPISRPNLTFSTLTVSNMSPEDSSIYLCSVAENPGTGGLNTEAFFGQGTRLTVV.

The sample holds a few counts of this clonotype. The chain is built from TRBV29-1 and TRBJ1-1; 7 bases agree with TRBD1. Germline CDR1 SQVTM, CDR2 ANQGSEA. The V segment lost 7 bases and the J segment 4 bases; nucleotides outside the gene matches: 9. The CDR3 loop spans 13 amino acids. The CDR3 nucleotides are TGCAGCGGAACCACAGGGGTTGGCACTGAAGCTTTCTTT. This gives the protein CSGTTGVGTEAFF.

The genes are TRBV29-1 and TRBJ2-2, with 7 bases fitting TRBD1. In germline, CDR1 is SQVTM, CDR2 ANQGSEA. J was trimmed by 6 bases and V by 3 bases; bases with no gene match: 4. The CDR3 loop spans 13 amino acids. CDR3 nucleotide sequence: TGCAGCGTTGAGGGGACAGCCCCCGGGGAGCTGTTTTTT. This encodes CSVEGTAPGELFF.

The chain has TRBV20-1 and TRBJ2-1; 11 nucleotides line up with TRBD2. CDR3 length equals 16 residues. V lost 4 bases, J lost 5 bases, and 10 bases stayed unmatched. Germline lookup yields CDR1 DFQATT and CDR2 SNEGSKA (reference sequence). CDR3 bases: TGCAGTGCTAAGAAACCGGGACTAGCGGATAACAATGAGCAGTTCTTC. Amino acid sequence: CSAKKPGLADNNEQFF.

This clonotype was detected ten times or more. The CDR3 region has the DNA TGTGCCAGCAGCTTAGGGGTGAACACCGGGGAGCTGTTTTTT. It codes for CASSLGVNTGELFF. The chain combines TRBV7-8 with TRBJ2-2, with D uncertain. The germline V gene has CDR1 SGHVS and CDR2 FQNEAQ. The CDR3 has 14 residues. The V end lost 1 base, the J end lost 1 base, and 4 bases lay between the germline ends.

This clonotype was counted a few times. The rearrangement uses TRBV7-9 and TRBJ2-2; D ambiguous. This CDR3 is built from 13 residues. The V end lost 3 bases, the J end lost 6 bases, and 8 bases lay between the germline ends. Germline lookup yields CDR1 SEHNR and CDR2 FQNEAQ (reference sequence). The CDR3 bases are TGTGCCAGCAGCTTTGAAGGTCCCGGGGAGCTGTTTTTT. It specifies CASSFEGPGELFF. Drawing the rest from reference TRBV7-9 and TRBJ2-2, the complete variable domain is DTGVSQNPRHKITKRGQNVTFRCDPISEHNRLYWYRQTLGQGPEFLTYFQNEAQLEKSRLLSDRFSAERPKGSFSTLEIQRTEQGDSAMYLCASSFEGPGELFFGEGSRLTVL.

The genes are TRBV2 and TRBJ1-1; 8 bases map to TRBD1. Trimming took 4 bases from V and 5 from J; bases not matched to a gene: 6. The germline V gene encodes CDR1 SNHLY and CDR2 FYNNEI. This CDR3 region has 14 residues. DNA for the CDR3: TGTGCCAGCAGTGTACAGGGGGAGTATACTGAAGCTTTCTTT. Protein product: CASSVQGEYTEAFF.

In its sample, this clonotype was seen a few times. V gene TRBV10-3 combines with J gene TRBJ1-5; no clear D. The ends were cut back, 0 bases at V and 7 bases at J, with 13 bases in the middle. The V gene's germline CDR1 is ENHRY and CDR2 SYGVKD. There are 15 residues in the CDR3. CDR3 coding DNA: TGTGCCATCAGTGAGTCGTTAGGGAGGGAACAGCCCCAGCATTTT. It yields the protein CAISESLGREQPQHF.

The rearrangement uses TRBV28 and TRBJ2-3, with TRBD2 matching 7 bases. Germline lookup yields CDR1 MDHEN and CDR2 SYDVKM. J gave up 3 bases and V 4 bases, and 13 bases lay outside the gene matches. The CDR3 covers 17 residues. The CDR3 DNA is TGTGCCAGCAGTTCTCCAAGTTTGATAGCGGGTACAGATACGCAGTATTTT. Its translation: CASSSPSLIAGTDTQYF.

The J gene is TRBJ1-1, the V gene TRBV4-1; no clear D. This CDR3 has 14 residues. The V gene's germline CDR1 is MGHRA and CDR2 YSYEKL. V was trimmed by 1 base and J by 6 bases, leaving 12 bases between them. The CDR3 spells CASSQGNKGPEAFF. The CDR3 DNA reads TGCGCCAGCAGCCAAGGGAACAAAGGGCCTGAAGCTTTCTTT.

In this sample, this clonotype turned up a few times. The chain carries TRBV19 and TRBJ2-3; D possibly corresponds to TRBD2 (6 bases). There are 13 residues in the CDR3. Germline CDR1 and CDR2: LNHDA and SQIVND (reference sequence). Trimming stripped 5 bases from V and 5 bases from J, with 11 bases between. For the CDR3, the DNA is TGTGCCAGTAGTCAAGGGCGGGGAGATACGCAGTATTTT. It yields the protein CASSQGRGDTQYF.

This clonotype was counted ten times or more. This chain joins TRBV28 and TRBJ1-1, with TRBD1 identical over 7 bases. Trimming took 4 bases from V and 4 from J; bases not matched to a gene: 12. The CDR3 is 16 residues long. Germline CDR1 MDHEN, CDR2 SYDVKM. The CDR3 sequence: CASSSQAATGFTEAFF. CDR3 in DNA: TGTGCCAGCAGTTCTCAGGCCGCGACAGGGTTCACTGAAGCTTTCTTT.

This clonotype has ten or more counts. This sequence joins TRBV9 and TRBJ2-1; the D is unclear. Per germline, CDR1 SGDLS and CDR2 YYNGEE. The CDR3 totals 12 residues. V lost 5 bases and J 7 bases, leaving 10 bases between the germline ends. CDR3 nucleotide sequence: TGTGCCAGCAGTACAGTGGTAAATGAGCAGTTCTTC. Amino acid sequence: CASSTVVNEQFF.

The chain has TRBV6-5 and TRBJ1-1; maybe TRBD1 (5 bases). Germline CDR1 and CDR2: MNHEY and SVGAGI. The CDR3 is 15 amino acids. Trimming took 0 bases from V and 3 from J, leaving 11 bases between them. In nucleotides, the CDR3 is TGTGCCAGCAGTTACTCGAGAGGGGTGGACACTGAAGCTTTCTTT. This sequence encodes CASSYSRGVDTEAFF.

This clonotype was observed a few times. The chain is built from TRBV5-1 and TRBJ1-5, with 8 bases identical to TRBD1. There are 15 residues in the CDR3. V shed 1 base and J 5 bases; nucleotides not matched to a gene: 5. The germline V gene has CDR1 SGHRS and CDR2 YFSETQ. CDR3 sequence: CASSLSTGVDQPQHF. As DNA, the CDR3 is TGCGCCAGCAGCTTGTCGACAGGGGTCGATCAGCCCCAGCATTTT.

This clonotype was seen a handful of times. V gene TRBV5-1 combines with J gene TRBJ2-1; 11 bases are shared with TRBD2. Germline CDR1 SGHRS, CDR2 YFSETQ. With 0 bases clipped from V and 8 bases from J, the junction kept 7 bases outside the gene matches. The CDR3 consists of 16 residues. CDR3 in amino acids: CASSLGLAGNSDEQFF. CDR3 DNA sequence: TGCGCCAGCAGCTTGGGACTAGCGGGAAATAGTGATGAGCAGTTCTTC. The full variable domain, with the rest looked up from reference TRBV5-1 and TRBJ2-1, is KAGVTQTPRYLIKTRGQQVTLSCSPISGHRSVSWYQQTPGQGLQFLFEYFSETQRNKGNFPGRFSGRQFSNSRSEMNVSTLELGDSALYLCASSLGLAGNSDEQFFGPGTRLTVL.

This clonotype was recorded at least ten times. This sequence joins TRBV5-6 and TRBJ2-7; D remains unclear. Germline assignment: CDR1 SGHDT and CDR2 YYEEEE. V lost 2 bases and J lost 4, with 7 bases in between. The CDR3 is made up of 12 amino acids. CDR3 sequence: CASSFGNYEQYF. The CDR3 bases are TGTGCCAGCAGCTTTGGGAATTACGAGCAGTACTTC.

The rearrangement links TRBV29-1 to TRBJ2-2; D not certain. V was clipped by 0 bases and J by 4 bases, with 12 bases between them. Germline V gene sequence: CDR1 SQVTM, CDR2 ANQGSEA. The CDR3 length is 15 residues. The CDR3 bases are TGCAGCGTTGAAGATCAACGGAAGGGCACCGGGGAGCTGTTTTTT. Its translation: CSVEDQRKGTGELFF.

CDR3 in amino acids: CASSQRQETYEQYF. The CDR3 DNA reads TGTGCCAGCTCACAACGACAGGAGACCTACGAGCAGTACTTC. The chain has TRBV18 and TRBJ2-7; tentative D call: TRBD1 (6 bases). V was clipped by 4 bases and J by 2 bases, with 12 bases between them. The CDR3 sequence is 14 residues long. CDR1 KGHSH and CDR2 LQKENI come from the germline V gene.

This chain links TRBV12-3 or TRBV12-4 with TRBJ2-2; perhaps TRBD1 as D (6 bases). The V end lost 2 bases, the J end lost 2 bases, and 12 bases lay between the germline ends. There are 16 residues in the CDR3. For the CDR3, the DNA is TGTGCCAGCAGTTTATTGGGACACCGAAACACCGGGGAGCTGTTTTTT. It yields the protein CASSLLGHRNTGELFF.

The V call is TRBV30, the J call TRBJ2-2, with a weak D call TRBD1 (6 bases). Looked up from germline, CDR1 is GTSNPN and CDR2 is SVGIG (reference sequence). The CDR3 has 12 amino acids. V lost 4 bases and J 3 bases, leaving 6 bases between the germline ends. The CDR3 is CAWNRDTGELFF. CDR3 DNA sequence: TGTGCCTGGAACAGGGACACCGGGGAGCTGTTTTTT.

This clonotype was counted many times. The chain couples TRBV7-3 to TRBJ2-3; no definite D call. CDR1 is SGHTA, CDR2 FQGTGA, per germline. V gave up 3 bases and J gave up 0 bases, with 10 bases separating them. CDR3 length: 15 amino acids. As DNA, the CDR3 is TGTGCCAGCAGCTTCGCGAAAACTAGCACAGATACGCAGTATTTT. Its translation is CASSFAKTSTDTQYF.

There are many counts of this clonotype. The chain employs TRBV27 and TRBJ1-1; D not resolved. V lost 5 bases and J 5 bases, leaving 15 bases between the germline ends. The CDR3 covers 14 residues. Germline CDR1 and CDR2: MNHEY and SMNVEV (reference sequence). CDR3 loop: CASSLDPLWTEAFF. CDR3 bases: TGTGCCAGCAGTCTAGATCCCCTGTGGACTGAAGCTTTCTTT.